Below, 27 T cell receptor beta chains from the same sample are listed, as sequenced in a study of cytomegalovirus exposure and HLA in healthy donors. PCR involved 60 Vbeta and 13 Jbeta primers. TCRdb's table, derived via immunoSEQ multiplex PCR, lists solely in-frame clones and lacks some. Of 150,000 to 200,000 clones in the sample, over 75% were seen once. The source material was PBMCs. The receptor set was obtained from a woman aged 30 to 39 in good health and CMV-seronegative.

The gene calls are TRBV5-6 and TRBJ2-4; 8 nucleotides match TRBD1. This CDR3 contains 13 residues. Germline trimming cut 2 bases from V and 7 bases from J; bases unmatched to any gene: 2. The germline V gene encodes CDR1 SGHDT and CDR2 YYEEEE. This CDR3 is CASSFNRGNIQYF. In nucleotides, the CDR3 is TGTGCCAGCAGCTTTAACAGGGGGAACATTCAGTACTTC.

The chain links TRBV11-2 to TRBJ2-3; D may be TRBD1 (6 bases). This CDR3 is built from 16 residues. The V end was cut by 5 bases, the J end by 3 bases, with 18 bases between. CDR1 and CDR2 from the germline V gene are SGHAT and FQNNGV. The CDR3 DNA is TGTGCCAGCAGCCATAGGGGGTCCTTTAGAACAGATACGCAGTATTTT. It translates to CASSHRGSFRTDTQYF. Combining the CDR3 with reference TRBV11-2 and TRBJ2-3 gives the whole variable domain EAGVAQSPRYKIIEKRQSVAFWCNPISGHATLYWYQQILGQGPKLLIQFQNNGVVDDSQLPKDRFSAERLKGVDSTLKIQPAKLEDSAVYLCASSHRGSFRTDTQYFGPGTRLTVL.

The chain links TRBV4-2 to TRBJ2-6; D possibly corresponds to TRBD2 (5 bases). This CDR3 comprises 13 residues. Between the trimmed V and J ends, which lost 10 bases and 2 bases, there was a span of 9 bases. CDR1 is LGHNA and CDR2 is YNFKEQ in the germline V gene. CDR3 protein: CATVGAGANVLTF. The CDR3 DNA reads TGTGCCACCGTCGGGGCTGGGGCCAACGTCCTGACTTTC.

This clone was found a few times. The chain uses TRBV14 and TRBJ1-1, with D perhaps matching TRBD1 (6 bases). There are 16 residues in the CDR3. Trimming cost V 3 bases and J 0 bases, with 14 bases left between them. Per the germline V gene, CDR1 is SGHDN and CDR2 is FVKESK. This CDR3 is CASSQRGGELNTEAFF. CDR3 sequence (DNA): TGTGCCAGCAGCCAGAGAGGGGGTGAATTGAACACTGAAGCTTTCTTT.

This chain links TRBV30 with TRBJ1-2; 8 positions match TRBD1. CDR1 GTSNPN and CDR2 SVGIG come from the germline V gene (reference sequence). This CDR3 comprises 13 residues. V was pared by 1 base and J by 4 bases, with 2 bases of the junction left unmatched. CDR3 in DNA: TGTGCCTGGAGTGGGACAGGGACCTATGGCTACACCTTC. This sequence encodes CAWSGTGTYGYTF.

As DNA, the CDR3 is TGTGCCAGCAGTGACTCGGGGGGGGCGGGCTACAATGAGCAGTTCTTC. Translated: CASSDSGGAGYNEQFF. V is TRBV6-4 and J is TRBJ2-1; weak D call: TRBD2 (7 bases). Germline V gene data show CDR1 as MRHNA and CDR2 as SNTAGT. The CDR3 totals 16 residues. V was trimmed by 0 bases and J by 3 bases, leaving 12 bases between them.

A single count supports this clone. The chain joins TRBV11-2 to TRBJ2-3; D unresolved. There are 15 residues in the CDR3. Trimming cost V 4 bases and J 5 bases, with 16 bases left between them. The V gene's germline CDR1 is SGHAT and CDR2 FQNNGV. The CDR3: CASSSRGQVGDTQYF. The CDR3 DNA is TGTGCCAGCAGCTCCCGTGGGCAGGTGGGAGATACGCAGTATTTT.

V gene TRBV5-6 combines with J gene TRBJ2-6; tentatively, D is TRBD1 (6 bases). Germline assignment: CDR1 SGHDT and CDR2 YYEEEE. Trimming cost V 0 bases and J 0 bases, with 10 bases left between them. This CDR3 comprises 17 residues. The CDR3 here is CASSLGQVSSGANVLTF. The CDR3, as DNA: TGTGCCAGCAGCTTGGGACAGGTCAGCTCTGGGGCCAACGTCCTGACTTTC.

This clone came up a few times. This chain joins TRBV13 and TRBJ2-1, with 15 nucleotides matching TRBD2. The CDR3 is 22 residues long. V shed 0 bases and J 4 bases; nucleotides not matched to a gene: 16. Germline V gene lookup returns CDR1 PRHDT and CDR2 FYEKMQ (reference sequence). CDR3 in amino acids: CASSLGLWTSGGDAYLYNEQFF. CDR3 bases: TGTGCCAGCAGCTTAGGCCTTTGGACTAGCGGGGGGGACGCTTACTTATACAATGAGCAGTTCTTC.

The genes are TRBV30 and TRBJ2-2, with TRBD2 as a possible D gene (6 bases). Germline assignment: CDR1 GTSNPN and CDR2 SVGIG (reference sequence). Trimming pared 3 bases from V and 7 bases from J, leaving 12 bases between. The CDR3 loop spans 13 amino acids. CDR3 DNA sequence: TGTGCCTGGAGAGGAGGGTCGAACGGGGAGCTGTTTTTT. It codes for CAWRGGSNGELFF.

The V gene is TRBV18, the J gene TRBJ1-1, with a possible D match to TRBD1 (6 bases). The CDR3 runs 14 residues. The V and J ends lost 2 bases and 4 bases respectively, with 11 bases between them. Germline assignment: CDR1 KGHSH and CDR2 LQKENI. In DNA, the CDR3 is TGTGCCAGCTCACCAACAGGGTACGGCACTGAAGCTTTCTTT. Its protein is CASSPTGYGTEAFF.

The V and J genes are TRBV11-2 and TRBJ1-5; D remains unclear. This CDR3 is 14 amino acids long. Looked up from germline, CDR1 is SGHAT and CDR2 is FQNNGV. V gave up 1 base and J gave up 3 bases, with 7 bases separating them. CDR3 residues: CASSLGSYNQPQHF. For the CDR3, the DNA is TGTGCCAGCAGCTTAGGCAGTTACAATCAGCCCCAGCATTTT.

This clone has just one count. CDR3: CASSIGQVIYNEQFF. CDR3 coding DNA: TGTGCCAGTAGTATTGGACAGGTTATCTACAATGAGCAGTTCTTC. This rearrangement joins TRBV19 to TRBJ2-1, with 7 bases lining up with TRBD1. Germline V gene sequence: CDR1 LNHDA, CDR2 SQIVND (reference sequence). This CDR3 region has 15 residues. The trim removed 3 bases at V and 3 bases at J, leaving 5 bases unmatched. Using reference TRBV19 and TRBJ2-1 for the parts outside the CDR3, the full variable domain is DGGITQSPKYLFRKEGQNVTLSCEQNLNHDAMYWYRQDPGQGLRLIYYSQIVNDFQKGDIAEGYSVSREKKESFPLTVTSAQKNPTAFYLCASSIGQVIYNEQFFGPGTRLTVL.

CDR3 bases: TGTGCCAGCAGCTTATCAGGGACAGGTCTTGGAAACACCATATATTTT. Translated: CASSLSGTGLGNTIYF. The chain employs TRBV7-3 and TRBJ1-3; TRBD1 matches 8 bases. There are 16 residues in the CDR3. CDR1 is SGHTA and CDR2 is FQGTGA in the germline V gene. V was clipped by 2 bases and J by 3 bases; unmatched bases: 6.

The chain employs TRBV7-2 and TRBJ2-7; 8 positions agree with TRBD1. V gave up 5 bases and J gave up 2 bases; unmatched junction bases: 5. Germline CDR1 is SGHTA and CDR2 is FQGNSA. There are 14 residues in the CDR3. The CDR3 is CASSLRTGTYEQYF. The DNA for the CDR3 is TGTGCCAGCAGCCTGCGGACAGGGACCTACGAGCAGTACTTC. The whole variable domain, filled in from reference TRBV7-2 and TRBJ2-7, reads GAGVSQSPSNKVTEKGKDVELRCDPISGHTALYWYRQSLGQGLEFLIYFQGNSAPDKSGLPSDRFSAERTGGSVSTLTIQRTQQEDSAVYLCASSLRTGTYEQYFGPGTRLTVT.

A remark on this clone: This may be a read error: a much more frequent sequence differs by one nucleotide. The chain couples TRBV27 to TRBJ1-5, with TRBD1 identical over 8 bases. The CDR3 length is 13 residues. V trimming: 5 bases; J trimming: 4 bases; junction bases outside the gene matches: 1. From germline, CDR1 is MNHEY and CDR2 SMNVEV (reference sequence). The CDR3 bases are TGTGCCAGCAGTCGGACAGGGAATCAGCCCCAGCATTTT. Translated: CASSRTGNQPQHF.

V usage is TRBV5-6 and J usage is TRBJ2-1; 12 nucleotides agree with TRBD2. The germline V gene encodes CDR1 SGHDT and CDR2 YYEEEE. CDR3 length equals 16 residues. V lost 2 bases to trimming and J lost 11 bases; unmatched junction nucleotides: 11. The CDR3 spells CASSLPGRTSGDQQFF. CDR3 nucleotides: TGTGCCAGCAGCTTACCGGGCAGGACTAGCGGGGACCAGCAGTTCTTC.

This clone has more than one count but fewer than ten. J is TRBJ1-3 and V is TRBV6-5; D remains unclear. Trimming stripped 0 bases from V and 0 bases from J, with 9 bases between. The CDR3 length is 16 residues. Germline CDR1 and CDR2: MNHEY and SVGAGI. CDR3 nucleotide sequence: TGTGCCAGCAGTTACTCTGGCGGATACTCTGGAAACACCATATATTTT. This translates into CASSYSGGYSGNTIYF.

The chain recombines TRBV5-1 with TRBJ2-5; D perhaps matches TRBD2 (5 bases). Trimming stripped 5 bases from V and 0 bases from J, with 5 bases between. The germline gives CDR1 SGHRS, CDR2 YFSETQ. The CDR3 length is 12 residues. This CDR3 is CASRRDQETQYF. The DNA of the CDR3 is TGCGCCAGCAGGAGGGACCAAGAGACCCAGTACTTC.

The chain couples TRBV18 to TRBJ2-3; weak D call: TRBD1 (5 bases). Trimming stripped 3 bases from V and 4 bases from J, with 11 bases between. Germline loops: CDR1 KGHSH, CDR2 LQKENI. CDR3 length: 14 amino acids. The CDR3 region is CASSPTDSADTQYF. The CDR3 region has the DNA TGTGCCAGCTCACCTACAGACAGTGCAGATACGCAGTATTTT.

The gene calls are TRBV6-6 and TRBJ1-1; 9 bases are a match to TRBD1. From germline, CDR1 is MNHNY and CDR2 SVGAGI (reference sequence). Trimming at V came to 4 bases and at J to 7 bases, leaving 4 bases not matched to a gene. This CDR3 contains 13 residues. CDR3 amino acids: CASSWGQGREAFF. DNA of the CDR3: TGTGCCAGCAGTTGGGGACAGGGTCGTGAAGCTTTCTTT.

In nucleotides, the CDR3 is TGTGCCAGCAGCACAGGGGGCGGCGACGAGCAGTACTTC. Protein: CASSTGGGDEQYF. The rearrangement joins TRBV7-9 to TRBJ2-7, with 9 bases that match TRBD1. The germline V gene encodes CDR1 SEHNR and CDR2 FQNEAQ (reference sequence). The CDR3 has 13 amino acids. V lost 5 bases and J lost 5; bases outside the gene matches: 4.

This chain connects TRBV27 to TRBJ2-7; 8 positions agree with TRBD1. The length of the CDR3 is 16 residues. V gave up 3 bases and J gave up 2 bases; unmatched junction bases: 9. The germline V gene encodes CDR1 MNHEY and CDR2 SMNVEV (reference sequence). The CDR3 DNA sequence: TGTGCCAGCAGTTTGATCCCCGGGACAGGAGCCTACGAGCAGTACTTC. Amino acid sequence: CASSLIPGTGAYEQYF.

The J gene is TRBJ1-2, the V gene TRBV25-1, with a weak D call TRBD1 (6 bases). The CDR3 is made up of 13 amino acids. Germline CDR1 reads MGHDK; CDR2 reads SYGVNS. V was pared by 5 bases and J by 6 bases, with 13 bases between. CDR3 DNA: TGTGCCAGCAGTTACGGGGGGCACAATGGCTACACCTTC. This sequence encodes CASSYGGHNGYTF.

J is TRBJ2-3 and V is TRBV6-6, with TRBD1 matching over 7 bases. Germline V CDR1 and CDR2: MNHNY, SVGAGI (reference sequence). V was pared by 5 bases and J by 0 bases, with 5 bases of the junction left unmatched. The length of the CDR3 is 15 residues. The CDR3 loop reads CASSNRGPSTDTQYF. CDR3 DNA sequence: TGTGCCAGCAGTAACAGGGGCCCTAGCACAGATACGCAGTATTTT.

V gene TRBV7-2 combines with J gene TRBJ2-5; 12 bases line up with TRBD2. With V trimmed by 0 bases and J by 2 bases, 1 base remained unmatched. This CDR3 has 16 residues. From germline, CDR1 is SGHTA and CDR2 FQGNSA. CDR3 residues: CASSLAGTSGQETQYF. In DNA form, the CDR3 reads TGTGCCAGCAGCTTAGCGGGGACTAGCGGGCAAGAGACCCAGTACTTC.

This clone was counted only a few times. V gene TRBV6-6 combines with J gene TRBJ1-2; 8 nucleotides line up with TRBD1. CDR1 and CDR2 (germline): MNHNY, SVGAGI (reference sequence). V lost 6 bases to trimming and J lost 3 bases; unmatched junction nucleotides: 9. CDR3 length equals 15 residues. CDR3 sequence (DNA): TGTGCCAGCAGCCACCCCGGACAGGGCCACTATGGCTACACCTTC. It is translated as CASSHPGQGHYGYTF.